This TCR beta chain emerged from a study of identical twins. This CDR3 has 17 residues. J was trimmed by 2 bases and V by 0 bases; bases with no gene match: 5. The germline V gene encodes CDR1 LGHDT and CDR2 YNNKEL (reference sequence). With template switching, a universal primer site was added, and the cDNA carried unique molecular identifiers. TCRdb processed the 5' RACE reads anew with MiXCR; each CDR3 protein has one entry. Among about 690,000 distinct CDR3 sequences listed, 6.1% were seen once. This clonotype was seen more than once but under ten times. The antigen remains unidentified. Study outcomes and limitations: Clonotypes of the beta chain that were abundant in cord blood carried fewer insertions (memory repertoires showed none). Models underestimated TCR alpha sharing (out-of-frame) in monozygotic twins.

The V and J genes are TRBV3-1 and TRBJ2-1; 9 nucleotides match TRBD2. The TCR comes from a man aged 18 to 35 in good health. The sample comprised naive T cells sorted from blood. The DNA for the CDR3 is TGTGCCAGCAGCCAAGAGGCGGGAGGGTACCCCTACAATGAGCAGTTCTTC. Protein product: CASSQEAGGYPYNEQFF.